Below, 25 T cell receptor beta chains from the same sample are listed, as sequenced in a study of blood T cell repertoires in COVID-19. Generated by immunoSEQ multiplex PCR, the TCRdb table keeps only in-frame clones and is missing some. The table lists some 290,000 clones, approximately 87% of them singletons. The source material was peripheral blood. The receptor source for this set is a young woman with COVID-19, enrolled during active disease.

This rearrangement joins TRBV5-6 to TRBJ1-3; D is unclear. This CDR3 has 14 residues. Trimming removed 0 bases from V and 9 bases from J, with 13 bases in between. Looked up from germline, CDR1 is SGHDT and CDR2 is YYEEEE. CDR3 sequence: CASSLGPEGVTIYF. As DNA, the CDR3 is TGTGCCAGCAGCTTGGGTCCCGAGGGAGTCACCATATATTTT.

This rearrangement joins TRBV11-2 to TRBJ1-1; no reliable D call. The CDR3 has 16 residues. V lost 7 bases and J lost 2, with 20 bases in between. Germline loops: CDR1 SGHAT, CDR2 FQNNGV. The DNA of the CDR3 is TGTGCCAGCACCTTGGCGGACGACGGGAGAAACACTGAAGCTTTCTTT. Protein: CASTLADDGRNTEAFF.

This chain uses TRBV19 with TRBJ1-5; D may be TRBD1 (5 bases). This CDR3 has 12 amino acids. Germline V lookup: CDR1 LNHDA, CDR2 SQIVND (reference sequence). Trimming removed 7 bases from V and 4 bases from J, with 8 bases in between. This CDR3 reads CASTGQNQPQHF. In DNA, the CDR3 is TGTGCCAGTACAGGGCAGAATCAGCCCCAGCATTTT.

The CDR3 DNA reads as TGTGCCAGTAGTTGGACAGGTAGCTCCTACGAGCAGTACTTC. Its translation: CASSWTGSSYEQYF. This chain joins TRBV19 and TRBJ2-7; 7 nucleotides line up with TRBD1. There are 14 residues in the CDR3. Looked up from germline, CDR1 is LNHDA and CDR2 is SQIVND (reference sequence). After removal of 5 bases from V and 0 bases from J, the junction contained 4 bases not matched to a gene.

The chain links TRBV9 to TRBJ1-5, with a possible D match to TRBD1 (6 bases). The CDR3 runs 13 residues. V shed 5 bases and J shed 6 bases, with 12 bases lying between them. CDR1 is SGDLS and CDR2 is YYNGEE in the germline V gene. The CDR3 sequence: CASSLQGFQPQHF. In nucleotides, the CDR3 is TGTGCCAGCAGTCTCCAGGGGTTTCAGCCCCAGCATTTT.

The V call is TRBV6-1, the J call TRBJ1-1; possible D gene TRBD1, 6 bases. Germline loops: CDR1 MNHNS, CDR2 SASEGT. V lost 0 bases and J lost 5, with 13 bases in between. The CDR3 runs to 15 residues. CDR3 sequence reads: CASSEALQGRTEAFF. The CDR3 DNA sequence: TGTGCCAGCAGTGAAGCGCTTCAGGGGAGAACTGAAGCTTTCTTT.

The chain carries TRBV24-1 and TRBJ1-1; D gene ambiguous. Germline V gene sequence: CDR1 KGHDR, CDR2 SFDVKD. The CDR3 has 14 amino acids. Trimming removed 7 bases from V and 3 bases from J, with 14 bases in between. This CDR3 reads CATRGGGSDTEAFF. The CDR3 bases are TGTGCCACCAGGGGAGGAGGGTCGGACACTGAAGCTTTCTTT.

The rearrangement links TRBV27 to TRBJ2-3, with 12 positions matching TRBD1. Germline V CDR1 and CDR2: MNHEY, SMNVEV (reference sequence). With V trimmed by 2 bases and J by 8 bases, 5 bases remained unmatched. The CDR3 covers 15 residues. DNA for the CDR3: TGTGCCAGCAGTTTAGGGACAGGGGGCCAGGGTACGCAGTATTTT. Translating gives CASSLGTGGQGTQYF.

This clone was observed a handful of times. The chain uses TRBV28 and TRBJ2-1, with TRBD2 matching over 10 bases. This CDR3 is 17 amino acids long. Germline trimming cut 4 bases from V and 1 base from J; bases unmatched to any gene: 7. Looked up from germline, CDR1 is MDHEN and CDR2 is SYDVKM. The CDR3 reads CASSSTGLARSYNEQFF. For the CDR3, the DNA is TGTGCCAGCAGTTCTACGGGACTAGCGAGATCCTACAATGAGCAGTTCTTC. Together with reference TRBV28 and TRBJ2-1, the CDR3 gives the full variable domain: DVKVTQSSRYLVKRTGEKVFLECVQDMDHENMFWYRQDPGLGLRLIYFSYDVKMKEKGDIPEGYSVSREKKERFSLILESASTNQTSMYLCASSSTGLARSYNEQFFGPGTRLTVL.

The rearrangement joins TRBV27 to TRBJ1-1, with D hard to call. This CDR3 has 14 residues. Germline V gene sequence: CDR1 MNHEY, CDR2 SMNVEV (reference sequence). Trimming left V 3 bases short and J 4 bases short, with 12 bases between. The CDR3 sequence is CASSLMRGSTEAFF. The CDR3 DNA reads as TGTGCCAGCAGTTTGATGCGAGGGAGCACTGAAGCTTTCTTT.

About this clone itself: The sample holds other DNA sequences that translate to the same CDR3. CDR3 amino acids: CASSAQGLNTEAFF. CDR3 DNA: TGTGCCAGCAGCGCACAGGGGTTGAACACTGAAGCTTTCTTT. The chain has TRBV5-6 and TRBJ1-1, with 7 bases lining up with TRBD1. The CDR3 has 14 amino acids. From germline, CDR1 is SGHDT and CDR2 YYEEEE. The V segment lost 4 bases and the J segment 0 bases; nucleotides outside the gene matches: 3.

The chain combines TRBV2 with TRBJ1-1; 10 bases map to TRBD1. Germline CDR1 SNHLY, CDR2 FYNNEI. The CDR3 extends over 12 amino acids. Unmatched junction bases numbered 0, after V lost 6 bases and J lost 5 bases. CDR3 DNA sequence: TGTGCCAGCAGGGGACAGGGGACTGAAGCTTTCTTT. Encoded protein: CASRGQGTEAFF.

This rearrangement joins TRBV28 to TRBJ1-5; D perhaps matches TRBD1 (6 bases). The CDR3 is made up of 15 amino acids. Germline V gene data show CDR1 as MDHEN and CDR2 as SYDVKM. The V and J ends lost 10 bases and 1 base respectively, with 17 bases between them. In DNA, the CDR3 is TGTGCCACCCTTTTTGCGGGGGCCAGCAATCAGCCCCAGCATTTT. Translated, it gives CATLFAGASNQPQHF.

The chain joins TRBV5-6 to TRBJ2-1, with 7 bases matching TRBD1. The CDR3 length is 15 residues. The germline CDR1 and CDR2 sequences are SGHDT and YYEEEE. The ends lost 0 bases at V and 2 bases at J; junction bases unmatched: 2. The CDR3 region has the DNA TGTGCCAGCAGCTTGGAAGGGGGCCCCTACAATGAGCAGTTCTTC. As protein: CASSLEGGPYNEQFF.

This chain joins TRBV5-1 and TRBJ1-2; D gene ambiguous. Trimming left V 1 base short and J 1 base short, with 14 bases between. This CDR3 comprises 16 residues. Germline V CDR1 and CDR2: SGHRS, YFSETQ. The CDR3 protein is CASSLNDIFLNYGYTF. The CDR3 DNA reads as TGCGCCAGCAGCTTGAACGACATATTTCTTAACTATGGCTACACCTTC.

The V gene is TRBV27, the J gene TRBJ1-2; 8 bases fit TRBD1. The V gene end was trimmed by 5 bases and the J gene end by 2 bases; junction bases not matched to a gene: 7. The CDR3 has 15 residues. Germline values: CDR1 MNHEY, CDR2 SMNVEV (reference sequence). CDR3 nucleotide sequence: TGTGCCAGCAGTACCAGACAGGGGAGGAACTATGGCTACACCTTC. Translation gives CASSTRQGRNYGYTF.

The V call is TRBV11-2, the J call TRBJ2-1, with TRBD2 matching over 10 bases. Unmatched junction bases numbered 7, after V lost 3 bases and J lost 5 bases. There are 16 residues in the CDR3. Germline V gene data show CDR1 as SGHAT and CDR2 as FQNNGV. In DNA, the CDR3 is TGTGCCAGCAGCTTCTTCCTAGCGGGAGTCAACAATGAGCAGTTCTTC. Encoded protein: CASSFFLAGVNNEQFF.

The gene calls are TRBV10-1 and TRBJ2-3; 10 nucleotides agree with TRBD2. CDR3 size: 14 residues. CDR1 is WNHNN and CDR2 is SYGVQD in the germline V gene (reference sequence). V shed 6 bases, J shed 3 bases, and the junction held 3 bases outside the gene matches. DNA of the CDR3: TGCGCCAGCAGCCTAGCGGGAGTAACAGATACGCAGTATTTT. This sequence encodes CASSLAGVTDTQYF.

The chain has TRBV10-2 and TRBJ2-2; a weak D match, TRBD2 (6 bases). V dropped 8 bases and J dropped 0 bases, with 13 bases sitting between them. Per the germline V gene, CDR1 is WSHSY and CDR2 is SAAADI. CDR3 length equals 15 residues. The CDR3 loop reads CASGRDWPNTGELFF. CDR3 nucleotides: TGCGCCAGCGGTCGGGACTGGCCGAACACCGGGGAGCTGTTTTTT.

V is TRBV11-2 and J is TRBJ1-1; possibly TRBD1 for D (5 bases). Looked up from germline, CDR1 is SGHAT and CDR2 is FQNNGV. CDR3 length: 15 residues. V lost 5 bases and J 1 base, leaving 14 bases between the germline ends. CDR3 loop: CASSPSGGWNTEAFF. The CDR3 nucleotides are TGTGCCAGCAGCCCCTCGGGGGGGTGGAACACTGAAGCTTTCTTT. Combining the CDR3 with reference TRBV11-2 and TRBJ1-1 gives the whole variable domain EAGVAQSPRYKIIEKRQSVAFWCNPISGHATLYWYQQILGQGPKLLIQFQNNGVVDDSQLPKDRFSAERLKGVDSTLKIQPAKLEDSAVYLCASSPSGGWNTEAFFGQGTRLTVV.

The genes are TRBV2 and TRBJ2-3; the match to TRBD1 covers 8 bases. The CDR3 spans 15 residues. V shed 5 bases, J shed 3 bases, and the junction held 7 bases outside the gene matches. CDR1 and CDR2 from the germline V gene are SNHLY and FYNNEI. In nucleotides, the CDR3 is TGTGCCAGCAGTCGACAGGGGTCATGGACAGATACGCAGTATTTT. As protein: CASSRQGSWTDTQYF.

This chain connects TRBV2 to TRBJ2-3; TRBD2 matches at 7 bases. The CDR3 totals 16 residues. Germline assignment: CDR1 SNHLY and CDR2 FYNNEI. J gave up 1 base and V 6 bases, and 10 bases lay outside the gene matches. DNA of the CDR3: TGTGCCAGCAGCCCAAGCCCTAGCGGACGCACAGATACGCAGTATTTT. Translation: CASSPSPSGRTDTQYF.

CDR3: CASIPGLAGTSTDTQYF. CDR3 nucleotide sequence: TGTGCCTCTATCCCAGGACTAGCGGGGACTAGCACAGATACGCAGTATTTT. The rearrangement uses TRBV25-1 and TRBJ2-3; 12 nucleotides line up with TRBD2. CDR1 is MGHDK, CDR2 SYGVNS, per germline. Trimming cost V 11 bases and J 0 bases; bases outside gene matches: 12. CDR3 length equals 17 residues.

The CDR3 is CASSQFRDRGTGNTIYF. The CDR3 DNA reads as TGTGCCAGCAGCCAATTCCGGGACAGGGGAACAGGAAACACCATATATTTT. V is TRBV3-1 (or the pseudogene TRBV3-2) and J is TRBJ1-3, with 10 nucleotides matching TRBD1. The germline V gene has CDR1 LGHDT and CDR2 YNNKEL (reference sequence). CDR3 size: 17 residues. The V gene end was trimmed by 2 bases and the J gene end by 4 bases; junction bases not matched to a gene: 8.

This chain links TRBV24-1 with TRBJ1-3; D not resolved. The CDR3 runs 14 residues. Germline CDR1 KGHDR, CDR2 SFDVKD. Trimming took 6 bases from V and 4 from J, leaving 12 bases between them. The CDR3 coding sequence is TGTGCCACCAGTTACCAGAGGGCCGGAAACACCATATATTTT. Its protein is CATSYQRAGNTIYF.